The present entry profiles one T cell receptor (beta chain) with its context. What it recognizes is unknown. This sample was included in a study of somatic mutations in cytotoxic T cells in rheumatoid arthritis. In the study overall: Among the T-cell populations stained with V beta antibodies, some were separated by flow sorting at nearly 100% purity, including V beta1+ cells whose TCRB was sequenced.

Whole-study findings and limits: Among roughly 71 patients, under ten showed a largest CD8+ clone that surpassed 20% of CD8+ cells. Patients with rheumatoid arthritis showed a slight underrepresentation of TRBV07, a finding that was never subjected to any adjustment for multiple comparisons. Rheumatoid arthritis patients were compared with age-matched healthy controls, and their CD8+ T-cell clonality did not differ significantly.

The CDR3 consists of 15 residues. Germline V gene sequence: CDR1 LGHNA, CDR2 YNFKEQ. Germline trimming cut 1 base from V and 7 bases from J; bases unmatched to any gene: 3. The repertoire was sequenced with immunoSEQ multiplex PCR; TCRdb's copy has only in-frame clones and lacks some. The table shows thousands of clones, with roughly 70% occurring only once. This sequence originates from a man aged 35 to 55 in good health. The J gene is TRBJ2-2, the V gene TRBV4-2; 10 bases line up with TRBD2. The material sequenced was CD8+ T cells sorted from blood. Written as DNA, the CDR3 is TGTGCCAGCAGCCAAGCTAGCGGGAGTCACGGGGAGCTGTTTTTT. Residues: CASSQASGSHGELFF.